A single sample is the source of the 14 T cell receptor delta chains below, sequenced in a study of delta chains in infants with herpesvirus infections. TCR cDNA was made from PBMC RNA with gamma- and delta-chain-specific primers. TCRdb re-identified clones in the RT-PCR reads via CATT. This sample carries about 1,100 delta-chain clones, roughly two fifths of them seen once, and the ten largest clones take 20%. Sequenced here: peripheral blood, sampled at time point 3 of longitudinal follow-up. The receptors were gathered from a human donor who was a Ugandan infant, either HIV-exposed or HIV-unexposed (not recorded which).

The V call is TRDV1, the J call TRDJ1, with D tentatively TRDD3 (6 bases). The V and J ends lost 1 base and 6 bases respectively, with 12 bases between them. CDR3 length equals 14 residues. In germline, CDR1 is TSWWSYY, CDR2 QGS. The CDR3 reads CALGERGLGYKLIF. For the CDR3, the DNA is TGTGCTCTTGGGGAACGAGGACTGGGATATAAACTCATCTTT.

The V gene is TRAV29/DV5, the J gene TRDJ3; 7 nucleotides line up with TRDD3. Germline CDR1 is NSMFDY and CDR2 is ISSIKDK. The ends lost 0 bases at V and 0 bases at J; junction bases unmatched: 18. The CDR3 extends over 22 amino acids. In nucleotides, the CDR3 is TGTGCAGCAAGCGTCCCTATGGTTTCGGGGGGATCGAGCTCCTGGGACACCCGACAGATGTTTTTC. It yields the protein CAASVPMVSGGSSSWDTRQMFF.

In this sample, this clone turned up once. This rearrangement joins TRDV1 to TRDJ1; 7 bases are shared with TRDD3. Germline assignment: CDR1 TSWWSYY and CDR2 QGS. V was clipped by 7 bases and J by 7 bases; unmatched bases: 21. The CDR3 length is 17 residues. In DNA form, the CDR3 reads TGTGCTCTTGTGGACCTACTTACGGACTGGGGTGTTGGTAAACTCATCTTT. Translated, it gives CALVDLLTDWGVGKLIF.

The chain combines TRAV29/DV5 with TRDJ1; 10 bases are shared with TRDD3. The germline CDR1 and CDR2 sequences are NSMFDY and ISSIKDK. After removal of 3 bases from V and 0 bases from J, the junction contained 17 bases not matched to a gene. The CDR3 runs 19 residues. The CDR3 reads CAATETQPLLGDYTDKLIF. The CDR3 DNA reads as TGTGCAGCAACCGAGACACAGCCGCTACTGGGGGATTACACCGATAAACTCATCTTT.

This clone was detected a few times. The V and J genes are TRDV1 and TRDJ1; 11 positions agree with TRDD3. The germline gives CDR1 TSWWSYY, CDR2 QGS. The CDR3 contains 19 residues. V was pared by 4 bases and J by 2 bases, with 15 bases of the junction left unmatched. CDR3 sequence reads: CALGGLPPYWGIETDKLIF. The CDR3 nucleotides read TGTGCTCTTGGGGGCCTTCCTCCGTACTGGGGGATAGAGACCGATAAACTCATCTTT.

The V gene is TRAV29/DV5, the J gene TRDJ2; the D gene is possibly TRDD3 (6 bases). Per the germline V gene, CDR1 is NSMFDY and CDR2 is ISSIKDK. V lost 0 bases and J lost 0, with 24 bases in between. The CDR3 extends over 20 amino acids. The CDR3 DNA reads TGTGCAGCAAGCGCGCGGGGCGTTCGGGGGGACTCGTCTTTGACAGCACAACTCTTCTTT. Translation gives CAASARGVRGDSSLTAQLFF. The full variable domain, in which reference TRAV29/DV5 and TRDJ2 provide the parts outside the CDR3, is DQQVKQNSPSLSVQEGRISILNCDYTNSMFDYFLWYKKYPAEGPTFLISISSIKDKNEDGRFTVFLNKSAKHLSLHIVPSQPGDSAVYFCAASARGVRGDSSLTAQLFFGKGTQLIVEP.

J is TRDJ1 and V is TRDV1, with D possibly being TRDD2 or TRDD3 (5 bases each). The CDR3 runs to 21 residues. Germline-derived CDR1 and CDR2 are TSWWSYY and QGS. The V and J ends lost 5 bases and 1 base respectively, with 32 bases between them. The DNA for the CDR3 is TGTGCTCTTGGGAACTCTTACGTGGGGACCCTACGAGGGGGGTCCACCGATAAACTCATCTTT. It encodes CALGNSYVGTLRGGSTDKLIF.

J is TRDJ1 and V is TRDV2; 10 nucleotides align to TRDD3. The CDR3 covers 17 residues. The trim removed 4 bases at V and 0 bases at J, leaving 10 bases unmatched. Germline assignment: CDR1 GEAIGNYY and CDR2 EKD. The CDR3 reads CACEPVLGDPYTDKLIF. The CDR3, as DNA: TGTGCCTGTGAACCGGTACTGGGGGATCCATACACCGATAAACTCATCTTT.

J is TRDJ1 and V is TRAV38-2/DV8, with 8 bases lining up with TRDD3. Germline V gives CDR1 TSESDYY, CDR2 QEAYKQQN. With V trimmed by 1 base and J by 0 bases, 23 bases remained unmatched. This CDR3 region has 22 residues. The CDR3 DNA sequence: TGTGCTTATAGGAGCCCCCCCTTTCTACCGGGGATACCCATGAAGTACACCGATAAACTCATCTTT. This gives the protein CAYRSPPFLPGIPMKYTDKLIF.

This clone was seen more than once but under ten times. V gene TRDV1 combines with J gene TRDJ1; D remains ambiguous. The CDR3 runs 12 residues. V was clipped by 0 bases and J by 8 bases, with 7 bases between them. Germline-derived CDR1 and CDR2 are TSWWSYY and QGS. CDR3 region: CALGELPIKLIF. CDR3 DNA sequence: TGTGCTCTTGGGGAACTTCCCATCAAACTCATCTTT.

The chain is built from TRDV1 and TRDJ1; 9 bases match TRDD2. Germline values: CDR1 TSWWSYY, CDR2 QGS. Trimming took 4 bases from V and 0 from J; bases not matched to a gene: 15. The CDR3 is 19 amino acids. CDR3 residues: CALGARPSYGGEHTDKLIF. The CDR3 DNA is TGTGCTCTTGGGGCCCGACCTTCCTACGGAGGGGAACACACCGATAAACTCATCTTT.

The rearrangement links TRDV1 to TRDJ1, with 11 bases lining up with TRDD3. The V gene end was trimmed by 0 bases and the J gene end by 0 bases; junction bases not matched to a gene: 15. The CDR3 sequence is 21 residues long. CDR1 is TSWWSYY, CDR2 QGS, per germline. CDR3 nucleotide sequence: TGTGCTCTTGGGGAACTAGGTACCCTAGTGGGGGATACGGCCTACACCGATAAACTCATCTTT. It specifies CALGELGTLVGDTAYTDKLIF.

The rearrangement links TRAV36/DV7 to TRDJ1; possible D gene TRDD2, 6 bases. Germline values: CDR1 VTNFRS, CDR2 LTSSGIE (reference sequence). The CDR3 runs to 18 residues. The ends were cut back, 7 bases at V and 7 bases at J, with 35 bases in the middle. The CDR3 spells CATFRPSRGRTLNGKLIF. Here the CDR3 DNA reads TGTGCTACCTTTAGGCCTTCCCGAGGACGCACACTAAATGGTAAACTCATCTTT.

The sample holds a few counts of this clone. The CDR3 sequence: CALGEVWLRLGDSAIATRDFTDKLIF. The CDR3 DNA reads TGTGCTCTTGGGGAGGTATGGCTCCGGTTGGGGGATAGTGCGATCGCCACGCGGGATTTCACCGATAAACTCATCTTT. The rearrangement uses TRDV1 and TRDJ1; TRDD3 agrees at 9 bases. The germline CDR1 and CDR2 sequences are TSWWSYY and QGS. This CDR3 comprises 26 residues. Germline trimming cut 3 bases from V and 1 base from J; bases unmatched to any gene: 36.